A selection of T cell receptor beta chains follows, all from one sample in a study of regulatory and conventional T cells in RAG deficiency. TCRdb keeps only in-frame clones here, not all; method: immunoSEQ multiplex PCR. Of about 7,700 clones listed, under 95% were seen once; the top ten hold around 1.6%. The data were also submitted as part of a second study, on regulatory T cells.

Sequencing was done on a sample of CD127- CD25+ CD4+ Tregs sorted from blood. These receptors were taken from a human donor in good health. Each CDR3 is given with its conserved first and last residue. Each record gives: J gene, V gene, clone size, D gene, CDR3 protein, CDR3 DNA. D genes are given only for firm matches. Clone size is not always given. Where it is, it says once, few, many or a class for expanded clones.

TRBJ1-6 TRBV7-6 . TRBD1 CASSLLGQGLSPLHF TGTGCCAGCAGCTTGCTCGGACAGGGCCTTTCACCCCTCCACTTT
TRBJ2-2 TRBV9 . TRBD1 CASSPQGATGELFF TGTGCCAGCAGCCCCCAGGGGGCGACCGGGGAGCTGTTTTTT
TRBJ2-7 TRBV5-4 . . CASSFGQGTRKQYF TGTGCCAGCAGCTTCGGCCAGGGCACCAGGAAGCAGTACTTC
TRBJ2-7 TRBV6-5 . TRBD2 CASTSGGYEQYF TGTGCCAGCACTTCGGGGGGCTACGAGCAGTACTTC
TRBJ2-7 TRBV5-6 . . CASSGGGHLYEQYF TGTGCCAGCAGCGGCGGGGGACACCTGTACGAGCAGTACTTC
TRBJ2-1 TRBV7-2 . . CASSLQYNEQFF TGTGCCAGCAGCTTACAGTACAATGAGCAGTTCTTC
TRBJ2-1 TRBV6-5 once . CASSYGGSGYNEQFF TGTGCCAGCAGTTATGGTGGGAGCGGCTACAATGAGCAGTTCTTC
TRBJ2-1 TRBV9 . . CASSVQHGSGNEQFF TGTGCCAGCAGCGTACAGCACGGGAGTGGGAATGAGCAGTTCTTC
TRBJ2-7 TRBV2 . . CASGQAPAYEQYF TGTGCCAGCGGGCAGGCCCCAGCCTACGAGCAGTACTTC
TRBJ2-5 TRBV6-1 . . CASTQGRAQETQYF TGTGCCAGCACGCAGGGTCGGGCACAAGAGACCCAGTACTTC
TRBJ2-1 TRBV7-9 . TRBD2 CASSFQGTSGSLEQFF TGTGCCAGCAGCTTCCAGGGGACTAGCGGGAGCCTTGAGCAGTTCTTC
TRBJ2-2 TRBV7-8 once . CASSPRGVTGELFF TGTGCCAGCAGCCCCAGGGGCGTCACCGGGGAGCTGTTTTTT
TRBJ1-3 TRBV7-9 . . CASSLKISHSGNTIYF TGTGCCAGCAGCTTAAAGATAAGCCACTCTGGAAACACCATATATTTT
TRBJ2-1 TRBV5-4 . . CASKDRDLLYNEQFF TGTGCCAGCAAGGACCGGGACTTACTTTACAATGAGCAGTTCTTC
TRBJ2-3 TRBV6-5 . TRBD2 CASSRLAGSSDTQYF TGTGCCAGCAGTCGACTAGCGGGGAGTTCAGATACGCAGTATTTT
TRBJ2-6 TRBV29-1 . . CSAQGEGSGANVLTF TGCAGCGCACAGGGTGAAGGCTCTGGGGCCAACGTCCTGACTTTC
TRBJ2-5 TRBV28 once . CASSFSRVQETQYF TGTGCCAGCAGTTTCTCCAGGGTCCAAGAGACCCAGTACTTC
TRBJ2-7 TRBV4-3 . . CASSQVLANEQYF TGCGCCAGCAGCCAAGTTCTAGCGAACGAGCAGTACTTC
TRBJ1-2 TRBV2 . TRBD1 CAGQVETKHGYTF TGTGCGGGACAGGTGGAAACAAAACATGGCTACACCTTC
TRBJ1-2 TRBV19 . . CASSTGGGYGYTF TGTGCCAGTAGTACGGGGGGCGGCTATGGCTACACCTTC
TRBJ2-3 TRBV5-1 . TRBD2 CASSPSPLAGITDTQYF TGCGCCAGCAGCCCGAGCCCACTAGCGGGGATCACAGATACGCAGTATTTT
TRBJ1-6 TRBV7-6 . . CASSLARGAGTEPLHF TGTGCCAGCAGCTTAGCGCGGGGAGCAGGAACCGAACCCCTCCACTTT
TRBJ1-2 TRBV7-2 . TRBD1 CASSLQGANYGYTF TGTGCCAGCAGCTTACAGGGGGCTAACTATGGCTACACCTTC
TRBJ2-7 TRBV20-1 . TRBD1 CSAKTGVEQYF TGCAGTGCTAAAACAGGGGTCGAGCAGTACTTC
TRBJ1-6 TRBV27 . . CASSSGGSPLHF TGTGCCAGCAGTTCCGGCGGTTCACCCCTCCACTTT
TRBJ1-2 TRBV6-5 . . CASAGKRYGYTF TGTGCCAGCGCAGGGAAACGCTATGGCTACACCTTC
TRBJ1-1 TRBV4-1 . TRBD1 CASSQGTGFTEAFF TGCGCCAGCAGCCAGGGGACAGGGTTCACTGAAGCTTTCTTT
TRBJ1-3 TRBV10-3 few . CAISPPGLLGNTIYF TGTGCCATCAGTCCACCTGGACTTCTCGGAAACACCATATATTTT
TRBJ2-1 TRBV5-4 . TRBD2 CASSRSGVSSYNEQFF TGTGCCAGCAGCCGAAGCGGGGTGAGCTCCTACAATGAGCAGTTCTTC
TRBJ2-5 TRBV30 . . CASGLETQYF TGTGCCTCCGGTTTAGAGACCCAGTACTTC
TRBJ1-1 TRBV7-2 . . CASNYGGGTEAFF TGTGCCAGCAACTATGGGGGGGGCACTGAAGCTTTCTTT
TRBJ1-5 TRBV18 . TRBD1 CASSPDRGNQPQHF TGTGCCAGCTCACCAGACAGGGGCAATCAGCCCCAGCATTTT
TRBJ2-1 TRBV2 . . CASRERAGWLNEQFF TGTGCCAGCAGAGAACGGGCGGGTTGGTTGAATGAGCAGTTCTTC
TRBJ1-5 TRBV7-2 once TRBD1 CASSLDFGGTGYSNQPQHF TGTGCCAGCAGCTTAGACTTTGGGGGGACAGGTTATAGCAATCAGCCCCAGCATTTT
TRBJ1-5 TRBV2 . . CASSIEGNQPQHF TGTGCCAGCAGTATCGAGGGCAATCAGCCCCAGCATTTT
TRBJ2-3 TRBV7-9 . TRBD2 CASSLGLVGNTQYF TGTGCCAGCAGCTTGGGACTAGTCGGAAATACGCAGTATTTT
TRBJ1-2 TRBV25-1 . . CASSPPARNYGYTF TGTGCCAGCAGCCCCCCGGCGAGGAACTATGGCTACACCTTC
TRBJ2-7 TRBV30 . . CAWNRERGPQYF TGTGCCTGGAACAGGGAGAGGGGCCCGCAGTACTTC
TRBJ2-5 TRBV20-1 few . CSASGRVGQYF TGCAGTGCTTCCGGTCGGGTGGGCCAGTACTTC
TRBJ1-1 TRBV19 once . CASSIRGGNTEAFF TGTGCCAGTAGTATACGAGGGGGGAACACTGAAGCTTTCTTT